The source of this T cell receptor beta chain is a study of technical replicates of blood from a few donors. Clones were read by immunoSEQ multiplex PCR, and TCRdb kept only the in-frame ones, dropping some. The table includes about 90,000 clones, roughly 94% detected once. After removal of 1 base from V and 1 base from J, the junction contained 4 bases not matched to a gene. Germline V gene sequence: CDR1 LGHNA, CDR2 YNFKEQ. The CDR3 is 16 residues long. This sequence originates from a human donor in good health. Sequencing input: T cells isolated from PBMCs. V and J are TRBV4-2 and TRBJ2-7; 10 nucleotides align to TRBD2. The CDR3: CASSQGVLAGSYEQYF. CDR3 in DNA: TGTGCCAGCAGCCAAGGGGTACTAGCGGGATCCTACGAGCAGTACTTC.